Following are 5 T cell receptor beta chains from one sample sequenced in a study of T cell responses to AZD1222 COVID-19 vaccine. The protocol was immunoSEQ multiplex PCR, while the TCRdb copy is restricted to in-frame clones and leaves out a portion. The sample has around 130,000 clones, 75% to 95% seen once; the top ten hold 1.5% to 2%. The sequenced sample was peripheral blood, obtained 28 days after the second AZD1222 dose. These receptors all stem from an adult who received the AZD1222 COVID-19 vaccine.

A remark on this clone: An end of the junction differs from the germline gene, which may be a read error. The DNA for the CDR3 is TGTGCTAGCAGCTTAGGGGCTAGCGGGGGGGCCTACAATGAGCAGTTCTTC. Its translation: CASSLGASGGAYNEQFF. The V gene is TRBV7-7, the J gene TRBJ2-1; TRBD2 agrees at 12 bases. CDR3 size: 17 residues. Germline assignment: CDR1 SSHAT and CDR2 FNYEAQ (reference sequence).

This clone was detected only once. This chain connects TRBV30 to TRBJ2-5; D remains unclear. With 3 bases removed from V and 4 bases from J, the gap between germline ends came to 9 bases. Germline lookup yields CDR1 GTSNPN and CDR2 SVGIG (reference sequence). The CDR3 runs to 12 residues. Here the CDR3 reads CAWRGMGETQYF. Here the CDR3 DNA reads TGTGCCTGGAGGGGGATGGGAGAGACCCAGTACTTC.

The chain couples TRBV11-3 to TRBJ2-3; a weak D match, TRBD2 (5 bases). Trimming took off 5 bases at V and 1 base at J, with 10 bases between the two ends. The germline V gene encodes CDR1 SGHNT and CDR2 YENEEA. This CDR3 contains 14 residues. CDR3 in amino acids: CASSPHGGTDTQYF. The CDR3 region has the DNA TGTGCCAGCAGCCCACACGGGGGCACAGATACGCAGTATTTT. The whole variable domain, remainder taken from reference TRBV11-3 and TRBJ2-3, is EAGVVQSPRYKIIEKKQPVAFWCNPISGHNTLYWYLQNLGQGPELLIRYENEEAVDDSQLPKDRFSAERLKGVDSTLKIQPAELGDSAVYLCASSPHGGTDTQYFGPGTRLTVL.

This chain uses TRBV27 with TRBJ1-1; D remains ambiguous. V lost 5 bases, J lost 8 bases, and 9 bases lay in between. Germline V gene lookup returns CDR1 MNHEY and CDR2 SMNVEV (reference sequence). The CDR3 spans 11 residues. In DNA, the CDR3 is TGTGCCAGCAGTCCCAGCGTCGAAGCTTTCTTT. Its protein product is CASSPSVEAFF.

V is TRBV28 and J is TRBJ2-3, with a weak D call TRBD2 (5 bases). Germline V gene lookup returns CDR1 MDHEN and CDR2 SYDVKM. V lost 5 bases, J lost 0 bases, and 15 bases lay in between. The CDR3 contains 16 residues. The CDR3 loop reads CASSPPSSGSTDTQYF. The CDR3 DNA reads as TGTGCCAGCAGTCCCCCCTCGAGCGGAAGCACAGATACGCAGTATTTT.